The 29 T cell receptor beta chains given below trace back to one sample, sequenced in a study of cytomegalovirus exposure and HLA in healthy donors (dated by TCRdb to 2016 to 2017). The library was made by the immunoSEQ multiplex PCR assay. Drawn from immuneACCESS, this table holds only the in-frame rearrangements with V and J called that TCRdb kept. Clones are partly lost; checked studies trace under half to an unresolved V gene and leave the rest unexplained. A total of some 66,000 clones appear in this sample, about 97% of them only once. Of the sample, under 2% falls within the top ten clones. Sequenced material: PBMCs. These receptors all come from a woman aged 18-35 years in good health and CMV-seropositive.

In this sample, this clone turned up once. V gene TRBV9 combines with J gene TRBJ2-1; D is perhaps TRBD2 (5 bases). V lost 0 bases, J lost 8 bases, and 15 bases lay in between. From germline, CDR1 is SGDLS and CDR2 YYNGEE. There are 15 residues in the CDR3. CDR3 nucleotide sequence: TGTGCCAGCAGCGTAGGTGGGAGTAATATACATGAGCAGTTCTTC. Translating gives CASSVGGSNIHEQFF.

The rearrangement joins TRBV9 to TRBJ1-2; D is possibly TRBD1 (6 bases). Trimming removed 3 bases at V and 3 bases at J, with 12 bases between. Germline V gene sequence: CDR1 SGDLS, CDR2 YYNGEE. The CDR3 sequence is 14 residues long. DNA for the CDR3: TGTGCCAGCAGCGCACAGGGTGGCGACTATGGCTACACCTTC. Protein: CASSAQGGDYGYTF.

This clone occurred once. CDR3 bases: TGTGCCAGCAGCTTAGCCGGGGGACTGGCCTACGAGCAGTACTTC. This encodes CASSLAGGLAYEQYF. The genes are TRBV11-2 and TRBJ2-7; weak D call: TRBD2 (6 bases). Per germline, CDR1 SGHAT and CDR2 FQNNGV. The V end was cut by 1 base, the J end by 2 bases, with 12 bases between. CDR3 length: 15 residues.

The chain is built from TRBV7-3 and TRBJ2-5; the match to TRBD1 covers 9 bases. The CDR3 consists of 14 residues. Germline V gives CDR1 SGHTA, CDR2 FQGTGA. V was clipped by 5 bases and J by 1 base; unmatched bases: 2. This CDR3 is CASSQTGGQETQYF. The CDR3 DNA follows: TGTGCCAGCAGCCAGACAGGGGGCCAAGAGACCCAGTACTTC. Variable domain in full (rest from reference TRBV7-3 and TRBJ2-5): GAGVSQTPSNKVTEKGKYVELRCDPISGHTALYWYRQSLGQGPEFLIYFQGTGAADDSGLPNDRFFAVRPEGSVSTLKIQRTERGDSAVYLCASSQTGGQETQYFGPGTRLLVL.

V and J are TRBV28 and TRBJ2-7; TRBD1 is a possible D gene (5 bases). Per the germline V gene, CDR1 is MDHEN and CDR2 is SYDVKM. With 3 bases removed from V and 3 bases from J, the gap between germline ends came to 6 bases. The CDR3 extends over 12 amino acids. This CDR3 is CASSFDSYEQYF. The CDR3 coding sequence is TGTGCCAGCAGTTTCGACAGCTACGAGCAGTACTTC.

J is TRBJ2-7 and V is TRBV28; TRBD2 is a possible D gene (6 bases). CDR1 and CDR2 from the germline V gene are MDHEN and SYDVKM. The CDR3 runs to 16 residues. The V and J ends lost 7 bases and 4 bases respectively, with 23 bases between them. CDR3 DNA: TGTGCCAGCAAACTCTTGGGTGCGGGACCTCCTTACGAGCAGTACTTC. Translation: CASKLLGAGPPYEQYF.

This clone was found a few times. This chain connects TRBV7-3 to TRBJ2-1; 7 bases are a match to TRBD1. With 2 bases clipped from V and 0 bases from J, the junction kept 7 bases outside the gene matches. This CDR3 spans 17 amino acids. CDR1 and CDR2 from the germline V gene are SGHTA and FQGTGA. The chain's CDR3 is CASSLGPGTASYNEQFF. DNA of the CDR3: TGTGCCAGCAGCTTAGGACCCGGGACAGCCTCCTACAATGAGCAGTTCTTC. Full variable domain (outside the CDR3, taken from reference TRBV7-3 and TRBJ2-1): GAGVSQTPSNKVTEKGKYVELRCDPISGHTALYWYRQSLGQGPEFLIYFQGTGAADDSGLPNDRFFAVRPEGSVSTLKIQRTERGDSAVYLCASSLGPGTASYNEQFFGPGTRLTVL.

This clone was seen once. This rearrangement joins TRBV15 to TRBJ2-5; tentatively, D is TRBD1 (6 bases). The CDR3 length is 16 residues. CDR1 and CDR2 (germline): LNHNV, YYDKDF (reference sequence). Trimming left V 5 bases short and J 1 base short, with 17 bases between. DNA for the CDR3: TGTGCCACCAGCCCATCCCCAGGGACAACCCAAGAGACCCAGTACTTC. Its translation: CATSPSPGTTQETQYF.

This CDR3 is CASSPQAGGPAGELFF. The CDR3 region has the DNA TGTGCCAGCAGCCCCCAAGCGGGAGGGCCAGCCGGGGAGCTGTTTTTT. V gene TRBV9 combines with J gene TRBJ2-2; TRBD2 matches 10 bases. After removal of 4 bases from V and 6 bases from J, the junction contained 9 bases not matched to a gene. The CDR3 runs to 16 residues. From germline, CDR1 is SGDLS and CDR2 YYNGEE.

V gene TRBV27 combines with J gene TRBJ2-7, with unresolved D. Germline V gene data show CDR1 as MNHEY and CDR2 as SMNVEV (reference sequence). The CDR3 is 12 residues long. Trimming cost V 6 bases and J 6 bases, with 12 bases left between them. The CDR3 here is CASRRVSTEQYF. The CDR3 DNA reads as TGTGCCAGCAGACGGGTTTCGACCGAGCAGTACTTC.

In nucleotides, the CDR3 is TGTGCCAGCAGTTCCGGGATGGCCAAAAACATTCAGTACTTC. This encodes CASSSGMAKNIQYF. The chain couples TRBV27 to TRBJ2-4; D perhaps matches TRBD2 (5 bases). V was shortened by 4 bases and J by 1 base, with 8 bases between the two germline ends. The CDR3 runs 14 residues. In germline, CDR1 is MNHEY, CDR2 SMNVEV (reference sequence).

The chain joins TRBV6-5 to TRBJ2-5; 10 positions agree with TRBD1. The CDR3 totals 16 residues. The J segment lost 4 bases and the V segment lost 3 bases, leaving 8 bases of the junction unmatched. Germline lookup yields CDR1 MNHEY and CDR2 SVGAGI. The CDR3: CASSYYSGTGVETQYF. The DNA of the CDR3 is TGTGCCAGCAGTTATTATTCGGGGACAGGGGTAGAGACCCAGTACTTC.

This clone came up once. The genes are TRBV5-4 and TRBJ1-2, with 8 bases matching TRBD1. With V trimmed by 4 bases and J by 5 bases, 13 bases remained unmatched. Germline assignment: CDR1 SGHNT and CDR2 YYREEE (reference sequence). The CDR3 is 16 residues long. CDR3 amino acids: CASSLYAGQGGYGYTF. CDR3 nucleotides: TGTGCCAGCAGCCTCTACGCCGGACAGGGTGGATATGGCTACACCTTC.

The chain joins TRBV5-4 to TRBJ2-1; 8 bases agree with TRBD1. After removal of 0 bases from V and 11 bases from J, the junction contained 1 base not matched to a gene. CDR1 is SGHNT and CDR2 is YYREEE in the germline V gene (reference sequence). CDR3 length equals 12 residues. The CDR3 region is CASSLGTGQQFF. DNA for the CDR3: TGTGCCAGCAGCTTGGGGACAGGGCAGCAGTTCTTC.

Written as DNA, the CDR3 is TGTGCCAGCAGTGACTCGAATTGGTTCGGGATCATTCCGGTGGGAATATACGAGCAGTACTTC. Protein sequence: CASSDSNWFGIIPVGIYEQYF. This chain joins TRBV6-4 and TRBJ2-7; D possibly corresponds to TRBD2 (5 bases). The CDR3 totals 21 residues. Germline V gene lookup returns CDR1 MRHNA and CDR2 SNTAGT. Trimming stripped 0 bases from V and 4 bases from J, with 31 bases between.

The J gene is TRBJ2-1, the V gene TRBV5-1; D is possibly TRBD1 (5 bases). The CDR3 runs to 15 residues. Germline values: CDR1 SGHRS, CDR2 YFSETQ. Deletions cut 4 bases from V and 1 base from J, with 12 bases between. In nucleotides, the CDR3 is TGCGCCAGCAGCCGCGACAGTACATCCTACAATGAGCAGTTCTTC. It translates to CASSRDSTSYNEQFF.

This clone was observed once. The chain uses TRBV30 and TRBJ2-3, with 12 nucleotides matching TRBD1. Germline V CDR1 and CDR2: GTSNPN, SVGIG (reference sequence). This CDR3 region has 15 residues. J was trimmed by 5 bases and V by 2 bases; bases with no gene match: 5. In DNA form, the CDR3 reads TGTGCCTGGAGTATGGGACAGGGGGCTGAAGATACGCAGTATTTT. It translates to CAWSMGQGAEDTQYF.

CDR3 bases: TGTGCCAGCAGCGGGACAGGTGGATATGGCTACACCTTC. Translation: CASSGTGGYGYTF. This sequence joins TRBV7-9 and TRBJ1-2; 8 nucleotides match TRBD1. The V and J ends lost 5 bases and 5 bases, in that order; junction bases with no gene match: 4. The germline V gene encodes CDR1 SEHNR and CDR2 FQNEAQ (reference sequence). The CDR3 consists of 13 residues.

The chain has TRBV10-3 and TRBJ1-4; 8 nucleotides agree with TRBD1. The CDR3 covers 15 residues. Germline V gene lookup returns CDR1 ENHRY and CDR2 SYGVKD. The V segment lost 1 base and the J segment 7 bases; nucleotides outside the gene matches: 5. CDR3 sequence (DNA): TGTGCCATCAGTGAGTACACAGGGGGGAGTGAAAAACTGTTTTTT. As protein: CAISEYTGGSEKLFF.

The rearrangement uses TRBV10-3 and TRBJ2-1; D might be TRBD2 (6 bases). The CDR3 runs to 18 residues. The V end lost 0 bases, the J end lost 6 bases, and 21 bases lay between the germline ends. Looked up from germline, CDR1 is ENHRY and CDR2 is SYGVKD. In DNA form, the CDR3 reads TGTGCCATCAGTGAGTCCATCAGCTGGCTAGCGAGAGGCAATGAGCAGTTCTTC. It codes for CAISESISWLARGNEQFF.

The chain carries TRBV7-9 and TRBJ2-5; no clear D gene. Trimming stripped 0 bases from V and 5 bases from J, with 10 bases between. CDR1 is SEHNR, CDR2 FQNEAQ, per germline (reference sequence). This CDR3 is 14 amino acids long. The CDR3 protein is CASSLASAGETQYF. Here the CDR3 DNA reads TGTGCCAGCAGCTTAGCGTCGGCCGGGGAGACCCAGTACTTC.

CDR3 in DNA: TGTGCCAGCACAAATGGCAGGGCTCAAGAGACCCAGTACTTC. As protein: CASTNGRAQETQYF. The chain carries TRBV6-1 and TRBJ2-5, with a tentative D call TRBD1 (5 bases). CDR3 length equals 14 residues. Deletions cut 7 bases from V and 2 bases from J, with 14 bases between. Germline lookup yields CDR1 MNHNS and CDR2 SASEGT.

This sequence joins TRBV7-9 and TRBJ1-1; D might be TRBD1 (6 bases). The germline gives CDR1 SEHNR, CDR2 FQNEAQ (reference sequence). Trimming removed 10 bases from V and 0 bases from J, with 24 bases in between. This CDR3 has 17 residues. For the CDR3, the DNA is TGTGCCACCAAGTTAGGACCAGGGGCCCTTATGAACACTGAAGCTTTCTTT. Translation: CATKLGPGALMNTEAFF.

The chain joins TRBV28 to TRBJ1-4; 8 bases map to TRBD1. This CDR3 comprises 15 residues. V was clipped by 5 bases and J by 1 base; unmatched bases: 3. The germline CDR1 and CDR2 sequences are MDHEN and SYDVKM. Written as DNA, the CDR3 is TGTGCCAGCAGTCCCACAGGGGGAACTAATGAAAAACTGTTTTTT. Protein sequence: CASSPTGGTNEKLFF.

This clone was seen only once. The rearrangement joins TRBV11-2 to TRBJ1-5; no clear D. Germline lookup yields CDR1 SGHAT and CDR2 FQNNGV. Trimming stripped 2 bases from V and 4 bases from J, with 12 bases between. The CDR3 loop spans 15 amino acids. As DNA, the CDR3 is TGTGCCAGCAGCTTAAACCCACAGACGAATCAGCCCCAGCATTTT. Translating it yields CASSLNPQTNQPQHF.

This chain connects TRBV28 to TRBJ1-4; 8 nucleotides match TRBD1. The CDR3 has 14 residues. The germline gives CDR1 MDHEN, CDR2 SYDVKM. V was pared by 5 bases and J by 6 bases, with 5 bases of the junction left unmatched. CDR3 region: CASSRTGGDEKLFF. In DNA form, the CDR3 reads TGTGCCAGCAGTCGTACAGGGGGTGATGAAAAACTGTTTTTT.

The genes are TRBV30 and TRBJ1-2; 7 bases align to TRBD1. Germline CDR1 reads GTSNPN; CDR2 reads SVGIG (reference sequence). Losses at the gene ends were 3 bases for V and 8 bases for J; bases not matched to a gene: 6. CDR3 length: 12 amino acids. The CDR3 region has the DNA TGTGCCTGGAGAGGAGGGGGCGAAGGCTACACCTTC. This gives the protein CAWRGGGEGYTF.

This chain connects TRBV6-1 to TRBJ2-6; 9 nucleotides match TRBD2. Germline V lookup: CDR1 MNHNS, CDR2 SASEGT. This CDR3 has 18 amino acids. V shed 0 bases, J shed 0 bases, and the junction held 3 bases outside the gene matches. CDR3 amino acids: CASSEAAGGTSGANVLTF. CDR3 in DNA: TGTGCCAGCAGTGAAGCAGCGGGAGGCACCTCTGGGGCCAACGTCCTGACTTTC.

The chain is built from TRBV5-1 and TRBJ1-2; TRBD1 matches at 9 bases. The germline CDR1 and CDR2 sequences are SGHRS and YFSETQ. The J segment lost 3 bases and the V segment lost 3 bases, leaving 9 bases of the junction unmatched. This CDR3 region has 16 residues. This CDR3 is CASSSILQGADYGYTF. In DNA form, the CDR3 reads TGCGCCAGCAGCTCGATCTTACAGGGGGCGGACTATGGCTACACCTTC.